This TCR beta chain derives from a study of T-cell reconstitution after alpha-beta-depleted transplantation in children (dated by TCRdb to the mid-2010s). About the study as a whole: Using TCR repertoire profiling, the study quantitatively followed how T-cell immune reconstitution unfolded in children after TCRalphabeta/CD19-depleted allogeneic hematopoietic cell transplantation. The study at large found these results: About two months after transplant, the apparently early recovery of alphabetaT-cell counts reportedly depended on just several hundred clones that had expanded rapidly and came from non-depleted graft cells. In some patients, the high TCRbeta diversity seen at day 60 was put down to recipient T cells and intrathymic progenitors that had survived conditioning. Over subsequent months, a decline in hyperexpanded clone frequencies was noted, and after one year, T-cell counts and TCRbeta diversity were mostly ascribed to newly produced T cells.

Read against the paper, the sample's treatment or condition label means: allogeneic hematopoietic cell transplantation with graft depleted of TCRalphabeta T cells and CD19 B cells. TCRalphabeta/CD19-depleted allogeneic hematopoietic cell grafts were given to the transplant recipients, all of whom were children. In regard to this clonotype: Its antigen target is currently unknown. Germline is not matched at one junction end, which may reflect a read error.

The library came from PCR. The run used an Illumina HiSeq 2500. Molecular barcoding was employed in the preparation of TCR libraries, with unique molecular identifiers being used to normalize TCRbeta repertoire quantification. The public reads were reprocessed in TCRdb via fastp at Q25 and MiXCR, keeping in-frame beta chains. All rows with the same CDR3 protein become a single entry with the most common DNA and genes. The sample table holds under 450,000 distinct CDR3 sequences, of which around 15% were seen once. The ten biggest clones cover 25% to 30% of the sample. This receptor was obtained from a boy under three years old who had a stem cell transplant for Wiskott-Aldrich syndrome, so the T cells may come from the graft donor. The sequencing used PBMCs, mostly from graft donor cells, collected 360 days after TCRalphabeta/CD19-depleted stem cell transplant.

The base sequence is TGTGCCAGCAGCTTAGTGGGGACTAGCGGGGGGCTGTTGGGCTTT. It encodes CASSLVGTSGGLLGF. The receptor chain draws on TRBV7-9 and TRBJ2-3; a stretch of 15 junction bases matches TRBD2. The CDR3, from cysteine to phenylalanine, totals 15 residues. Only the CDR3 region is kept as DNA, spanning 45 bases read in frame from base 1. CDR1 and CDR2 (SEHNR, FQNEAQ) derive from the germline V gene (reference sequence).